This T cell receptor (beta chain) is from a study of CD8+ T cells in alopecia areata. V shed 6 bases and J shed 10 bases, with 17 bases lying between them. The CDR3 covers 13 residues. The germline V gene has CDR1 SGHRS and CDR2 YFSETQ. The treatment is: oral pan-JAK inhibitor, 5-10 mg twice daily. This clone is a singleton in its sample. Extraction and reverse transcription of RNA yielded cDNA as the sequencing template. The data were produced by immunoSEQ multiplex PCR, yet TCRdb's version contains in-frame clones alone and is incomplete. The repertoire holds about 270,000 clones, with 45% to 70% as singletons.

The chain recombines TRBV5-1 with TRBJ2-1; perhaps TRBD2 as D (6 bases). The receptor was derived from a human donor with alopecia areata. Sequenced here: CD4+ T cells sorted from blood, sampled between weeks 51 and 52, from a patient treated with tofacitinib. CDR3 coding DNA: TGCGCCAGCACCACCCACCGACTAGGCGAGCAGTTCTTC. It specifies CASTTHRLGEQFF.